This T cell receptor (beta chain) was profiled in a study of beta chain features in type 1 diabetes. Study-level information: Over all samples combined, 107,917,701 sorted cells were examined. General study points: All four CD4+ subsets from Type 1 diabetes patients carried moderately but significantly shorter TCRB CDR3s.

The sequenced template was cDNA made from the entire isolated RNA. TCRdb keeps only in-frame clones here, not all; method: immunoSEQ multiplex PCR. Here the sample spans roughly 150,000 clones, around 63% being singletons. On this clone: Its antigen is not identified.

The receptor was isolated from a man aged 25-40 years with type 1 diabetes. The sequenced material came from naive CD4+ T cells from blood.

CDR3 sequence (DNA): TGCAGCGCTCAGGACAGGACCCAAGAGACCCAGTACTTC. The encoded protein is CSAQDRTQETQYF. The chain couples TRBV29-1 to TRBJ2-5, with TRBD1 matching 7 bases. V shed 7 bases and J 1 base; nucleotides not matched to a gene: 6. Germline V gives CDR1 SQVTM, CDR2 ANQGSEA. The CDR3 has 13 residues.